This entry features one TCR beta chain sequence. The source of the sample is a study of blood T cell repertoires in COVID-19. Recovered status in Cohort 3 required two negative PCRs, clearance, or symptom resolution. Profiling relied on immunoSEQ multiplex PCR, and the TCRdb table lists in-frame clones only, not all of them. This table holds about 300,000 clones, around 86% found once. This sequence originates from a woman between 18 and 29 years old who had recovered from COVID-19. The sequencing input was PBMCs or T cells enriched from blood (not recorded which).

The DNA of the CDR3 is TGTGCCAGCAGCCACCGGGACAGGGGGTTTGATGAGCAGTTCTTC. Its translation is CASSHRDRGFDEQFF. The rearrangement links TRBV11-2 to TRBJ2-1, with 11 bases lining up with TRBD1. The J segment lost 8 bases and the V segment lost 5 bases, leaving 8 bases of the junction unmatched. CDR1 and CDR2 (germline): SGHAT, FQNNGV. This CDR3 region has 15 residues.